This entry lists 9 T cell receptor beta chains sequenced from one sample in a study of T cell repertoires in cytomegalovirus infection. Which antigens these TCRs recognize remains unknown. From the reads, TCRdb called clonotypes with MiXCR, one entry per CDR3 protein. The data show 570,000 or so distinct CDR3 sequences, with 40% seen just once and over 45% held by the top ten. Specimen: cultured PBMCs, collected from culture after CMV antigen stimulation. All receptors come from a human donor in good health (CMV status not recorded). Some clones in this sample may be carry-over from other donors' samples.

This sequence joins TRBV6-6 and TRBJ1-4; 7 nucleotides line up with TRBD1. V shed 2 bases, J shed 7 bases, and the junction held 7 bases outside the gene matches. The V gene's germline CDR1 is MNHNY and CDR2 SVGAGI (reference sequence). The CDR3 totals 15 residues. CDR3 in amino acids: CASSYGRGQGEKLFF. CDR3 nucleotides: TGTGCCAGCAGTTACGGGAGGGGGCAGGGTGAAAAACTGTTTTTT.

CDR3 loop: CASEGSGQNTEAFF. CDR3 nucleotides: TGTGCCAGCGAAGGGAGCGGGCAAAACACTGAAGCTTTCTTT. The V and J genes are TRBV6-2 or TRBV6-3 and TRBJ1-1; D not resolved. Trimming removed 8 bases at V and 2 bases at J, with 15 bases between. Per germline, CDR1 MNHEY and CDR2 SVGEGT. CDR3 length: 14 residues.

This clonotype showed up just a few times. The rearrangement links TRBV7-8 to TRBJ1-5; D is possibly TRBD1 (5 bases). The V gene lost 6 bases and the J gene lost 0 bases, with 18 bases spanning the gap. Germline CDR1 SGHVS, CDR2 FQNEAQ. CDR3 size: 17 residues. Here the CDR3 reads CASSSNPRGYSNQPQHF. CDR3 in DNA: TGTGCCAGCAGTTCGAACCCCCGGGGGTATAGCAATCAGCCCCAGCATTTT.

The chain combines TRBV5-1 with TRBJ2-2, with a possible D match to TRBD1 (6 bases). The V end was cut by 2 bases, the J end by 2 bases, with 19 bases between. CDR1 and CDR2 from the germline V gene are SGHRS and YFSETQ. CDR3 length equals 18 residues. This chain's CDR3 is CASSFEYRELGNTGELFF. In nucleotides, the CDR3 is TGCGCCAGCAGCTTTGAGTACAGGGAGTTGGGAAACACCGGGGAGCTGTTTTTT.

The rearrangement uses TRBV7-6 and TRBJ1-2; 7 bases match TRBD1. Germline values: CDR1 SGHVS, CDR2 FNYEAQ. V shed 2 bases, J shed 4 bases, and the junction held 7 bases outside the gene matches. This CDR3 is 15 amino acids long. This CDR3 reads CASSLHPGQPYGYTF. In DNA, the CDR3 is TGTGCCAGCAGCTTACATCCGGGACAGCCCTATGGCTACACCTTC. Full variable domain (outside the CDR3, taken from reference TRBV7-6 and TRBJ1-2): GAGVSQSPRYKVTKRGQDVALRCDPISGHVSLYWYRQALGQGPEFLTYFNYEAQQDKSGLPNDRFSAERPEGSISTLTIQRTEQRDSAMYRCASSLHPGQPYGYTFGSGTRLTVV.

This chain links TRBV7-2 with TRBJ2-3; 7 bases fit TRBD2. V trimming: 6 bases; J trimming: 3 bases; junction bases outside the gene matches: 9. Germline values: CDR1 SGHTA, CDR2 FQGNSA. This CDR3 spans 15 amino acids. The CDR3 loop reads CASSPGTTETDTQYF. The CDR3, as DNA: TGTGCCAGCAGTCCCGGGACTACTGAGACAGATACGCAGTATTTT.

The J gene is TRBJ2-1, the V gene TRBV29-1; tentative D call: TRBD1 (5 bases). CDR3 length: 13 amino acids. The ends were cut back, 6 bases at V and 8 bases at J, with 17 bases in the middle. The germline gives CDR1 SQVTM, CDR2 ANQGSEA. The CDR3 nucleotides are TGCAGCGTCCTCCATAGGGGCCGCGATGAGCAGTTCTTC. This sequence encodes CSVLHRGRDEQFF.

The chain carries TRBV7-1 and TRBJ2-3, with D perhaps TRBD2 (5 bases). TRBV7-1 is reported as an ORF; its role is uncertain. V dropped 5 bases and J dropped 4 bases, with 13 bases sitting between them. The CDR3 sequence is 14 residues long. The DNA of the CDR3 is TGTGCCAGCAGCACCGACCGGGGATCAGATACGCAGTATTTT. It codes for CASSTDRGSDTQYF.

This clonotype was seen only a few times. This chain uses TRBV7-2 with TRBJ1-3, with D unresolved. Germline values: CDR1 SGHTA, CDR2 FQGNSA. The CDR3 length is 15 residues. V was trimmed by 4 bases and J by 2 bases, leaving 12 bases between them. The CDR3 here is CASSSIPGTGNTIYF. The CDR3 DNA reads TGTGCCAGCAGCTCAATCCCGGGGACTGGAAACACCATATATTTT. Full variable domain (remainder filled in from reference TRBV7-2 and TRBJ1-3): GAGVSQSPSNKVTEKGKDVELRCDPISGHTALYWYRQSLGQGLEFLIYFQGNSAPDKSGLPSDRFSAERTGGSVSTLTIQRTQQEDSAVYLCASSSIPGTGNTIYFGEGSWLTVV.